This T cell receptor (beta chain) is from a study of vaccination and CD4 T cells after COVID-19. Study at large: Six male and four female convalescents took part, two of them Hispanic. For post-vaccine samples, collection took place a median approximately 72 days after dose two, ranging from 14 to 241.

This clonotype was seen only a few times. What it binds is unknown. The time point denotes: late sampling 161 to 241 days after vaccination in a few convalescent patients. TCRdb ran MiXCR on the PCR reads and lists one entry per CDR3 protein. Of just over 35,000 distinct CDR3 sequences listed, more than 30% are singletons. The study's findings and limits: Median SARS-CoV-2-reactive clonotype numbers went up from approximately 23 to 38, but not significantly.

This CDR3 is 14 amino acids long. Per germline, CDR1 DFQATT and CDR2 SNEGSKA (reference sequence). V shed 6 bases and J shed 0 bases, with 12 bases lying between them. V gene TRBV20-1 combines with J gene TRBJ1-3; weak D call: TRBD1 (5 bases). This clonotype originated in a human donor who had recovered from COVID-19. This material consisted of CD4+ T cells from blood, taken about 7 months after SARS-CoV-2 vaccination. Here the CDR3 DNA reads TGCAGTGCCGCTGCCGGGACCTCTGGAAACACCATATATTTT. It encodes CSAAAGTSGNTIYF.